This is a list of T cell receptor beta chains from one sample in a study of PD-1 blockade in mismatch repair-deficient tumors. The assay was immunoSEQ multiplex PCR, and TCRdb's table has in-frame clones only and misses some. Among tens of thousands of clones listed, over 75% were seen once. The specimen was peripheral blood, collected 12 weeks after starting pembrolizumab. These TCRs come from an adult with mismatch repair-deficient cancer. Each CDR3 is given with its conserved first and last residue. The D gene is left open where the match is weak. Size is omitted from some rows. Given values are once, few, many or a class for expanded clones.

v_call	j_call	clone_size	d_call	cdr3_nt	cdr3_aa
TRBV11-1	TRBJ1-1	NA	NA	TGTGCCAGCAGCGCCGAATTGAACACTGAAGCTTTCTTT	CASSAELNTEAFF
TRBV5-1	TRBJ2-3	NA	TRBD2	TGCGCCAGCAGCTTGGATGCGGGAGGGGGCACAGATACGCAGTATTTT	CASSLDAGGGTDTQYF
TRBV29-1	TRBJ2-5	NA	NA	TGCAGCGTTGAGAGGGGGGAGACCCAGTACTTC	CSVERGETQYF
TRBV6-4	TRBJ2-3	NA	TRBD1	TGTGCCAGCAGTGAACAACAGGGGGCAGATACGCAGTATTTT	CASSEQQGADTQYF
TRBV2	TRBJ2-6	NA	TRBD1	TGTGCCAGCAGTAGGACAGGGGACTCTGGGGCCAACGTCCTGACTTTC	CASSRTGDSGANVLTF
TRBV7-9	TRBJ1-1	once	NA	TGTGCCAGCAGCTTTACAGGGACGAGCACTGAAGCTTTCTTT	CASSFTGTSTEAFF
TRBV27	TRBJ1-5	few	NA	TGTGCCAGCAGTTACGGCTTTAGCAATCAGCCCCAGCATTTT	CASSYGFSNQPQHF
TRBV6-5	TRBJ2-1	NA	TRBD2	TGTGCCAGCAGTTTTCGGCGGGAGATGGGGAATGAGCAGTTCTTC	CASSFRREMGNEQFF
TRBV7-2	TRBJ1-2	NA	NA	TGTGCCAGCAGCTTACAGGGGATAGCCTATGGCTACACCTTC	CASSLQGIAYGYTF
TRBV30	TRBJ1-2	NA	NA	TGTGCCTGGAGTGTATGGGAGGACTATGGCTACACCTTC	CAWSVWEDYGYTF
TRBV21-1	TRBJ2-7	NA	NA	TGTGCCAGCAGCAAAGGTTCTAGCGGGAGGTACGAGCAGTACTTC	CASSKGSSGRYEQYF
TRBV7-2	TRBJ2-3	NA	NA	TGTGCCAGCAGCTTAGATGGCAGGGCCGCAGATACGCAGTATTTT	CASSLDGRAADTQYF
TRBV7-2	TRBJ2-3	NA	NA	TGTGCCAGCAGCCCGGGCCGACAGGACACAGATACGCAGTATTTT	CASSPGRQDTDTQYF
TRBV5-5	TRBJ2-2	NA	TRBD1	TGTGCCAGCAGCTTATTAAGGGGGCTCACCGGGGAGCTGTTTTTT	CASSLLRGLTGELFF
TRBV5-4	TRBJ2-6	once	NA	TGTGCCAGCAGCCAGGCCTCTGGGGCCAACGTCCTGACTTTC	CASSQASGANVLTF
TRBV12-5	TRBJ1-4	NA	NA	TGTGCTAGTGGTTCGCCTATTGAAAAACTGTTTTTT	CASGSPIEKLFF
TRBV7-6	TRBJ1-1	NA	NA	TGTGCCAGCAGCTTAGGGGAATCCGAAGCTTTCTTT	CASSLGESEAFF
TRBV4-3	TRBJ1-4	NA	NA	TGCGCCAGCAGCCAAGAGACAGGACCAACTAATGAAAAACTGTTTTTT	CASSQETGPTNEKLFF
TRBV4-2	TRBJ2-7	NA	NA	TGTGCCAGCAGCCCGGTAACGCGCTCCTACGAGCAGTACTTC	CASSPVTRSYEQYF
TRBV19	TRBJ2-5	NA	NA	TGTGCCACCTCAACCGGGACCTTTAGGGCAGAGACCCAGTACTTC	CATSTGTFRAETQYF
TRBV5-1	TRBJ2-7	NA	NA	TGCGCCAGCAGCCCTGGGGGACTGCCTCTGGGCGGGCAGTACTTC	CASSPGGLPLGGQYF
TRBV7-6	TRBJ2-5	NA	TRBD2	TGTGCCAGCAGCCCGGAGCGGGAGCGAGAGACCCAGTACTTC	CASSPERERETQYF
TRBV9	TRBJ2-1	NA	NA	TGTGCCAGCAGCGACCCTAGGAATGAGCAGTTCTTC	CASSDPRNEQFF